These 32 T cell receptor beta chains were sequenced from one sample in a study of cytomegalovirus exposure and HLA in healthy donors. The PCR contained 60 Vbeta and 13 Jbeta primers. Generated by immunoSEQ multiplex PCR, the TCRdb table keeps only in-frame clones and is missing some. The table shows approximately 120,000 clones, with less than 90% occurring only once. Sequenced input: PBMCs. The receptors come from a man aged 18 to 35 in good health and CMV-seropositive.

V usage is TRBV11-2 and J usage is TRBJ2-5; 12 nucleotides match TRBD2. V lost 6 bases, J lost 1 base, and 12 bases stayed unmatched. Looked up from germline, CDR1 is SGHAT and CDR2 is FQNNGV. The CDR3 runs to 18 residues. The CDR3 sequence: CASSRQVPGLAGQETQYF. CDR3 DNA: TGTGCCAGCAGTCGACAGGTTCCGGGACTAGCGGGCCAAGAGACCCAGTACTTC.

In nucleotides, the CDR3 is TGTGCCTGGAGTGACGACAGGGGGCGAGGTCAGCCCCAGCATTTT. Its protein is CAWSDDRGRGQPQHF. The J gene is TRBJ1-5, the V gene TRBV30; TRBD1 aligns across 10 bases. The CDR3 is made up of 15 amino acids. Germline V CDR1 and CDR2: GTSNPN, SVGIG (reference sequence). The ends lost 1 base at V and 6 bases at J; junction bases unmatched: 6.

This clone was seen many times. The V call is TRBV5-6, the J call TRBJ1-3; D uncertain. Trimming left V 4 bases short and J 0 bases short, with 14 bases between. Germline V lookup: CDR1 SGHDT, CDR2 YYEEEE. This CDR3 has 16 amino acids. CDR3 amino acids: CASSQDSQFSGNTIYF. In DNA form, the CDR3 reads TGTGCCAGCAGCCAGGATTCGCAGTTCTCTGGAAACACCATATATTTT.

The CDR3 protein is CASSPSGTSGNEQFF. The CDR3 DNA sequence: TGTGCCAGCAGCCCCTCCGGGACTAGCGGGAATGAGCAGTTCTTC. V gene TRBV7-3 combines with J gene TRBJ2-1, with 12 positions matching TRBD2. The germline gives CDR1 SGHTA, CDR2 FQGTGA. This CDR3 is 15 amino acids long. After removal of 5 bases from V and 7 bases from J, the junction contained 6 bases not matched to a gene.

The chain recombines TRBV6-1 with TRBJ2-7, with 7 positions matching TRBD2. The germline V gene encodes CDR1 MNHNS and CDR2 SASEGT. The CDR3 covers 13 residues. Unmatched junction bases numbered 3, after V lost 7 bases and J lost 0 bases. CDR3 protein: CASTGGSSYEQYF. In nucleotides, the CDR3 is TGTGCCAGCACGGGGGGAAGCTCCTACGAGCAGTACTTC.

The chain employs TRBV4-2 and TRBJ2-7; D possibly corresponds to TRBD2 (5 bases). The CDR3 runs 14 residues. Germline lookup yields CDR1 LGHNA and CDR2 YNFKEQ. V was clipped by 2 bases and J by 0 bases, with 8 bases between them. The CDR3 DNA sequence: TGTGCCAGCAGCCAAACGACTATCTCCTACGAGCAGTACTTC. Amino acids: CASSQTTISYEQYF.

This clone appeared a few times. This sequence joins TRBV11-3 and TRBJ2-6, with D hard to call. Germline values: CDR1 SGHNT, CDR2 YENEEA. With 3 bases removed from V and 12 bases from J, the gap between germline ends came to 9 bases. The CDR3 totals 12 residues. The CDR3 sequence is CASSFGSGVLTF. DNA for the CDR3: TGTGCCAGCAGCTTTGGTTCCGGCGTCCTGACTTTC.

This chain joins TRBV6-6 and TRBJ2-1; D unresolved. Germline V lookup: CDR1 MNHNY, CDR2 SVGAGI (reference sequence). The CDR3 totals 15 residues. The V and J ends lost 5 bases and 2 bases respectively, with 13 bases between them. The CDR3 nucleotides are TGTGCCAGCAGTCAAGCCCGCTCGGCCTACAATGAGCAGTTCTTC. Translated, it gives CASSQARSAYNEQFF.

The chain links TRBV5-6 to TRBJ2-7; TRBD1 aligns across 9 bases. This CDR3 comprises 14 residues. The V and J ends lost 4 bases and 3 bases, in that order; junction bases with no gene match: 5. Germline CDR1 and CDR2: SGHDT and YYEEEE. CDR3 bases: TGTGCCAGCAGCCTGGGACAGGGATTCTACGAGCAGTACTTC. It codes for CASSLGQGFYEQYF.

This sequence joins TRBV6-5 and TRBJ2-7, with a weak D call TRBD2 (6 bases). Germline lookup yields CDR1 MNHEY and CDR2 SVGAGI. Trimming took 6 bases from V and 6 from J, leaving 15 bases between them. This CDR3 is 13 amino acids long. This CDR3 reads CASRRSMGGEQYF. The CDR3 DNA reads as TGTGCCAGCAGACGCTCTATGGGGGGCGAGCAGTACTTC.

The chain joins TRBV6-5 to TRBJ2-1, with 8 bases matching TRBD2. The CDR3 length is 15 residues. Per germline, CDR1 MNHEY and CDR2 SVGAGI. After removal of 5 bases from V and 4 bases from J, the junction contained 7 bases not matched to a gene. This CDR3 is CASSPGGGIYNEQFF. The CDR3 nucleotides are TGTGCCAGCAGTCCCGGCGGGGGGATTTACAATGAGCAGTTCTTC.

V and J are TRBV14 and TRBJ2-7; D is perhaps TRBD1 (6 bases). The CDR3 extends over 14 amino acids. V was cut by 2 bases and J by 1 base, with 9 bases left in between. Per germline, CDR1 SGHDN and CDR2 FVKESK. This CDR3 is CASSQQGLSYEQYF. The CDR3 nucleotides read TGTGCCAGCAGCCAACAGGGGCTGTCCTACGAGCAGTACTTC.

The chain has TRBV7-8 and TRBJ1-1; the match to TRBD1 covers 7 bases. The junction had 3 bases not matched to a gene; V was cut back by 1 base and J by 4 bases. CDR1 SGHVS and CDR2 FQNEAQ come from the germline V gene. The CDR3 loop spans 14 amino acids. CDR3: CASSLDRGSTEAFF. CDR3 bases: TGTGCCAGCAGCTTAGACAGGGGATCCACTGAAGCTTTCTTT.

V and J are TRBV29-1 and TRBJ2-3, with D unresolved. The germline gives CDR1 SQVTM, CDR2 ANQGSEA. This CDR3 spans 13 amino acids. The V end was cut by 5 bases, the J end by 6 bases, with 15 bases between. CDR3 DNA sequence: TGCAGCGTTATTATACAGACGTTGGATACGCAGTATTTT. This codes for CSVIIQTLDTQYF.

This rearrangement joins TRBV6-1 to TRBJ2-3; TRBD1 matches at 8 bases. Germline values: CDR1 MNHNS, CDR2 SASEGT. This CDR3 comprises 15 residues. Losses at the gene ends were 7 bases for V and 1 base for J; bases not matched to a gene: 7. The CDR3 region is CASNGQGIGTDTQYF. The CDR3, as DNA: TGTGCCAGCAATGGACAGGGCATAGGCACAGATACGCAGTATTTT.

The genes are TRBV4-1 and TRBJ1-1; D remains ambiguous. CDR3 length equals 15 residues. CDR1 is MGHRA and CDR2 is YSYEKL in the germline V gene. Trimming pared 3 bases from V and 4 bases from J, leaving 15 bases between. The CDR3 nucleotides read TGCGCCAGCAGCCACCTTTATGAGGGCGGCACTGAAGCTTTCTTT. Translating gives CASSHLYEGGTEAFF.

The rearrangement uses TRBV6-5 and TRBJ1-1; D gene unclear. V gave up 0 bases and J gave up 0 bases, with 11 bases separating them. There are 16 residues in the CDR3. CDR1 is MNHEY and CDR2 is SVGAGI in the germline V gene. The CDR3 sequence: CASSYSIVLMNTEAFF. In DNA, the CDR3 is TGTGCCAGCAGTTACTCGATCGTACTAATGAACACTGAAGCTTTCTTT.

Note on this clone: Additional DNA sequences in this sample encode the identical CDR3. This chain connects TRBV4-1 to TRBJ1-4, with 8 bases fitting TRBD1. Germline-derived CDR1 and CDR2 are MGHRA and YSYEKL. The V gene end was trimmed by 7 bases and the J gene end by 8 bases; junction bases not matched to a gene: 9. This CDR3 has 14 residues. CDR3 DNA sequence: TGCGCCAGCACCTCGGACAGGGTTGGGGAAAAACTGTTTTTT. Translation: CASTSDRVGEKLFF.

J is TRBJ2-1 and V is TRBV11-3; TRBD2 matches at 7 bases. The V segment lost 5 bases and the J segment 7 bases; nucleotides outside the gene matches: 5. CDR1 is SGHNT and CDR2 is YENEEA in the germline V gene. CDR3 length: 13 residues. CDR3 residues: CASSRGVANEQFF. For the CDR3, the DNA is TGTGCCAGCAGCCGGGGGGTAGCGAATGAGCAGTTCTTC.

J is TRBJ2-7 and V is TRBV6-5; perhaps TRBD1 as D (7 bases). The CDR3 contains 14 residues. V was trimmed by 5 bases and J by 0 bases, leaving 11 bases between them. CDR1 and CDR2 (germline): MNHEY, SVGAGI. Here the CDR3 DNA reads TGTGCCAGCAGTGGCAGGGGGGACTCCTACGAGCAGTACTTC. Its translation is CASSGRGDSYEQYF.

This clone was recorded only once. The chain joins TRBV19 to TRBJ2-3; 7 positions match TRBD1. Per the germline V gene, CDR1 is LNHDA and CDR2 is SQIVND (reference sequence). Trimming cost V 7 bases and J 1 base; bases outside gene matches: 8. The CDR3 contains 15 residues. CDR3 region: CASKYGTGGTDTQYF. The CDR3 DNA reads TGTGCCAGTAAATACGGAACAGGGGGCACAGATACGCAGTATTTT.

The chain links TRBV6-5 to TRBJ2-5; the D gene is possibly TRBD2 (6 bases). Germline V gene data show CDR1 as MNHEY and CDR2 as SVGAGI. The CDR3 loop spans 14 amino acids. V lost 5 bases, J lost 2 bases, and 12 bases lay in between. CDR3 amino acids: CASSPLGGQETQYF. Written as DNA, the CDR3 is TGTGCCAGCAGTCCACTGGGGGGACAAGAGACCCAGTACTTC.

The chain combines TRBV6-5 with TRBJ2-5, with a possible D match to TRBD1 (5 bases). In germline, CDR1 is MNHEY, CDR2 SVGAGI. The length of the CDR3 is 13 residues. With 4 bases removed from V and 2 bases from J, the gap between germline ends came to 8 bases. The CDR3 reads CASSFTGQETQYF. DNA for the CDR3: TGTGCCAGCAGTTTCACAGGACAAGAGACCCAGTACTTC.

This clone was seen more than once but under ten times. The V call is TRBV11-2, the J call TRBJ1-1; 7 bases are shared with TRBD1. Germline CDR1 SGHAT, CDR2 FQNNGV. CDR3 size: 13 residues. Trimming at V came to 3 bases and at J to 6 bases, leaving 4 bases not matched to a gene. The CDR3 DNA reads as TGTGCCAGCAGCTTTAGACAGGGAGCTGAAGCTTTCTTT. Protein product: CASSFRQGAEAFF.

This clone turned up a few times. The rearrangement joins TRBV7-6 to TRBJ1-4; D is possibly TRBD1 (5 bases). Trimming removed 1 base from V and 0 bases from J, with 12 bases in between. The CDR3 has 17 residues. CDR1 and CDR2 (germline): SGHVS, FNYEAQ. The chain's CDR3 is CASSLGQPYATNEKLFF. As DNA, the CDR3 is TGTGCCAGCAGCTTAGGACAGCCCTATGCAACTAATGAAAAACTGTTTTTT. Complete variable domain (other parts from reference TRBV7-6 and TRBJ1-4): GAGVSQSPRYKVTKRGQDVALRCDPISGHVSLYWYRQALGQGPEFLTYFNYEAQQDKSGLPNDRFSAERPEGSISTLTIQRTEQRDSAMYRCASSLGQPYATNEKLFFGSGTQLSVL.

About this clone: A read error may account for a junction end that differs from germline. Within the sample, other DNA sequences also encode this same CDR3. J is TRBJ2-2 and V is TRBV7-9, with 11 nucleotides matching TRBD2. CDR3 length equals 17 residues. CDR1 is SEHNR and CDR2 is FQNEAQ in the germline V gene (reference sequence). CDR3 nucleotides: TGTGCCAGCAGTACCCTAGCGGGGGGTTTGAACACCGGAGAGCTGTTTTTT. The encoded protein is CASSTLAGGLNTGELFF.

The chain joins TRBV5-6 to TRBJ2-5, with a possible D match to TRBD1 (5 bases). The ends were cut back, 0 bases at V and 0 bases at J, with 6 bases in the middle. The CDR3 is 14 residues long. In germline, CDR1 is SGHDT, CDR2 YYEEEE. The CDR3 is CASSLEGNQETQYF. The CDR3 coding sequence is TGTGCCAGCAGCTTGGAGGGGAACCAAGAGACCCAGTACTTC.

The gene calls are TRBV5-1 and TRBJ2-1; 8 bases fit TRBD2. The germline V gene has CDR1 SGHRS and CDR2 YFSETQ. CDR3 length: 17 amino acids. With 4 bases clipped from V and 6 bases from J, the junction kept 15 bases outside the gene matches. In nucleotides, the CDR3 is TGCGCCAGCAGCCCGTTAGCGGGGAGGCTTGATGGCAATGAGCAGTTCTTC. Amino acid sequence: CASSPLAGRLDGNEQFF.

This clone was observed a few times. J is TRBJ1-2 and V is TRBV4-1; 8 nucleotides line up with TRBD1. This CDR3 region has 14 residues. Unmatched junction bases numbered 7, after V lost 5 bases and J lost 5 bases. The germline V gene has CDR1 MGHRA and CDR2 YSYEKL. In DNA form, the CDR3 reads TGCGCCAGCAGCACACCGGACAGGGTATATGGCTACACCTTC. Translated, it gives CASSTPDRVYGYTF.

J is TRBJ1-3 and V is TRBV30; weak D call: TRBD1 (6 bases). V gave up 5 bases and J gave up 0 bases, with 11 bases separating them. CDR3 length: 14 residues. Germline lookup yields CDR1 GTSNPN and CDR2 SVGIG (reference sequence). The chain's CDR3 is CAWSQGVSGNTIYF. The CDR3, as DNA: TGTGCCTGGTCACAGGGAGTCTCTGGAAACACCATATATTTT.

The CDR3 reads CASSLDASGGARQYF. The CDR3 coding sequence is TGTGCCAGCAGCTTGGACGCTAGCGGGGGGGCCAGGCAGTATTTT. This chain connects TRBV5-4 to TRBJ2-3, with 12 bases aligning to TRBD2. J gave up 11 bases and V 0 bases, and 7 bases lay outside the gene matches. CDR3 length: 15 amino acids. Germline assignment: CDR1 SGHNT and CDR2 YYREEE (reference sequence). Drawing the rest from reference TRBV5-4 and TRBJ2-3, the complete variable domain is ETGVTQSPTHLIKTRGQQVTLRCSSQSGHNTVSWYQQALGQGPQFIFQYYREEENGRGNFPPRFSGLQFPNYSSELNVNALELDDSALYLCASSLDASGGARQYFGPGTRLTVL.

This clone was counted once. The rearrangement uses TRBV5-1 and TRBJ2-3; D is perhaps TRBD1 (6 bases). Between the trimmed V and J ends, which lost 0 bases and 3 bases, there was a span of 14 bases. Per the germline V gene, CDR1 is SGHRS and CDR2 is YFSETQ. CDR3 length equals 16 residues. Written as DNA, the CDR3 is TGCGCCAGCAGCTTGGCCAGGGAAGGGGGAACAGATACGCAGTATTTT. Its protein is CASSLAREGGTDTQYF.